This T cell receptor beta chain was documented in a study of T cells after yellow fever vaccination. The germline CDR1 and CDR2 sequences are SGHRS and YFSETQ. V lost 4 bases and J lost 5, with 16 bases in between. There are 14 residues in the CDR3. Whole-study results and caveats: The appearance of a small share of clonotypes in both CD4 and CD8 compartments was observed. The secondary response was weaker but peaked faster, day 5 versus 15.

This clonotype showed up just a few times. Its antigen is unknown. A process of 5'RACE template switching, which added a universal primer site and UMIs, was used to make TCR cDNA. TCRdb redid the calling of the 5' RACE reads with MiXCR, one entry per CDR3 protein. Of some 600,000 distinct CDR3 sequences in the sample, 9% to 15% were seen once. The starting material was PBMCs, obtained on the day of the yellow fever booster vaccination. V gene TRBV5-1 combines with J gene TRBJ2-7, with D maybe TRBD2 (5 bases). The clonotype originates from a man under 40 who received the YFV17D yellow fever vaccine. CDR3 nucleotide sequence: TGCGCCAGCAGCCTCCGATCGGGGATCGACGAGCAGTACTTC. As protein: CASSLRSGIDEQYF.